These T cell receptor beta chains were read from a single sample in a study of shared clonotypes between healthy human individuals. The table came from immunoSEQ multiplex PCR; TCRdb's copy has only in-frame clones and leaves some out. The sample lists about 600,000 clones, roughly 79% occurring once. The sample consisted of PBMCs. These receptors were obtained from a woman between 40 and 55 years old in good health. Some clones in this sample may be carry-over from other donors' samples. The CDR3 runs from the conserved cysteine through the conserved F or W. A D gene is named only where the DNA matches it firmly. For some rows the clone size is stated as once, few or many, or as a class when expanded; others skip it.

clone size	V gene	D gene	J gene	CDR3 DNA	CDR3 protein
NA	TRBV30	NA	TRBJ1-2	TGTGCCTGGAGTCCCACGGTTTCAGTGGGCTACACCTTC	CAWSPTVSVGYTF
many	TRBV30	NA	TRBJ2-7	TGTGCCTGGAGCCAACAGGGCTACGAGCAGTACTTC	CAWSQQGYEQYF
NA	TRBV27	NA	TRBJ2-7	TGTGCCAGCAGCGTCAGGGGGGGTCCCTACGAGCAGTACTTC	CASSVRGGPYEQYF
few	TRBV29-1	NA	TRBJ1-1	TGCAGCGTTGGCCTCGGGAGAACTGAAGCTTTCTTT	CSVGLGRTEAFF
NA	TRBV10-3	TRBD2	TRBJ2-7	TGTGCCGCGGGGGGGGATGTTTACGAGCAGTACTTC	CAAGGDVYEQYF
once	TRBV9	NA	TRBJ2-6	TGTGCCAGCAGCGAACTTGGGGCCAACGTCCTGACTTTC	CASSELGANVLTF
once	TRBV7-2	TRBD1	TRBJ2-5	TGTGCCAGCAGCAGGGACAGCCAAGAGACCCAGTACTTC	CASSRDSQETQYF
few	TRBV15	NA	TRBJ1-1	TGTGCCACCAGCAGAGAACGGCAGAACACTGAAGCTTTCTTT	CATSRERQNTEAFF
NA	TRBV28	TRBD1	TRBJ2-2	TGTGCCAGCAGTCCCGGGACAGGAAACACCGGGGAGCTGTTTTTT	CASSPGTGNTGELFF
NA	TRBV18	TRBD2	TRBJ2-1	TGTGCCAGCTCACCTTCCCGGGGTAGCGGGAGGGACAATGAGCAGTTCTTC	CASSPSRGSGRDNEQFF
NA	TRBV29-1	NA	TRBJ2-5	TGCAGCGTTGAAAGGCGGGAGACCCAGTACTTC	CSVERRETQYF
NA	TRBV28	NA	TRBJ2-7	TGTGCCAGCAGTTTATTCTCGTCCTACGAGCAGTACTTC	CASSLFSSYEQYF
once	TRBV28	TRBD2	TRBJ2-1	TGTGCCAGCAGTTTAATGAGCGGGAGGGCAGGCTACAATGAGCAGTTCTTC	CASSLMSGRAGYNEQFF
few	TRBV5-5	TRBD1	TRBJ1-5	TGTGCCAGCAGCTGGGGGACAGGGAATGGCAATCAGCCCCAGCATTTT	CASSWGTGNGNQPQHF
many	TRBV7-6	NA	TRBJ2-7	TGTGCCAGCAGCTTAAGCCGGTGGGCCCACGAGCAGTACTTC	CASSLSRWAHEQYF
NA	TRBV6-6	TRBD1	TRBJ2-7	TGTGCCAGCAGCTGGGACCGACAGGGCATCCACGAGCAGTACTTC	CASSWDRQGIHEQYF
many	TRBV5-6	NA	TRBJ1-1	TGTGCCAGCAGCTACCCGGACAGGAACACTGAAGCTTTCTTT	CASSYPDRNTEAFF
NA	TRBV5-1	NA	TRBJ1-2	TGCGCCAGCAGCTTGGCCGTTGGGGGGTATGGCTACACCTTC	CASSLAVGGYGYTF
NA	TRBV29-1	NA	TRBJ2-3	TGCAGCGTTGTGTGGCAGTTCACAGATACGCAGTATTTT	CSVVWQFTDTQYF
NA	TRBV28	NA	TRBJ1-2	TGTGCCAGCAGTTTAAACCTTTCGGAGAACTATGGCTACACCTTC	CASSLNLSENYGYTF
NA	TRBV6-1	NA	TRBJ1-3	TGTGCCAGCAGTGAAGTCGGGGGCTACTCTGGAAACACCATATATTTT	CASSEVGGYSGNTIYF
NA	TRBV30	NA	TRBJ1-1	TGTGCCTGGAGTAGGATGAACACTGAAGCTTTCTTT	CAWSRMNTEAFF
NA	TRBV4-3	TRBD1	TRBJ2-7	TGCGCCAGCAGCTCCCGGACAGGGGCAACCGGTTACGAGCAGTACTTC	CASSSRTGATGYEQYF
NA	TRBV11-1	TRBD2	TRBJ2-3	TGTGCCAGCAGCCATGGACTAGCGGGAGCATTAGATACGCAGTATTTT	CASSHGLAGALDTQYF
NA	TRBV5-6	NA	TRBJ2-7	TGTGCCAGCAGCTTGGAACCCCACGAGCAGTACTTC	CASSLEPHEQYF
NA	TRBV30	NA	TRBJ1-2	TGTGCCTGGTCCCCACAAGTCACCAGCAGGGTCGTATATGGCTACACCTTC	CAWSPQVTSRVVYGYTF